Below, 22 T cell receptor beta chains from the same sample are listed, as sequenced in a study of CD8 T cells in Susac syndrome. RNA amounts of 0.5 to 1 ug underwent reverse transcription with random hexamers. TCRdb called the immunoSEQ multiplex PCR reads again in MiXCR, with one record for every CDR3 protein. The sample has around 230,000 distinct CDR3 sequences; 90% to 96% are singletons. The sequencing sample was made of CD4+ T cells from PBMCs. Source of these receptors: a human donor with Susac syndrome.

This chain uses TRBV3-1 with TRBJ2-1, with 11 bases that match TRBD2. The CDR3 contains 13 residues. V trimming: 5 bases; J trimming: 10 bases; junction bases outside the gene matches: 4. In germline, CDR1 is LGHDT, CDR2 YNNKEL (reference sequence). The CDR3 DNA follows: TGTGCCAGCAGCGGGACTAGCGGATACGAGCAGTTCTTC. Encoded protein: CASSGTSGYEQFF.

The CDR3 nucleotides read TGTGCCAGTAAGAACAGGGACCTCCTAAATGAGCAGTTCTTC. This translates into CASKNRDLLNEQFF. The genes are TRBV19 and TRBJ2-1; D possibly corresponds to TRBD1 (6 bases). Trimming took 7 bases from V and 7 from J, leaving 17 bases between them. Germline V lookup: CDR1 LNHDA, CDR2 SQIVND (reference sequence). This CDR3 contains 14 residues.

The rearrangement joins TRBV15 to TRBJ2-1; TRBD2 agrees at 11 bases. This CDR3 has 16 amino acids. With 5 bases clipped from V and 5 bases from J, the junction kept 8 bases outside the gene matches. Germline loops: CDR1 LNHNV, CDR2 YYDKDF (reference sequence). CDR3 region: CATSRRTSGPDNEQFF. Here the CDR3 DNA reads TGTGCCACCAGCCGCCGGACTAGCGGGCCAGACAATGAGCAGTTCTTC.

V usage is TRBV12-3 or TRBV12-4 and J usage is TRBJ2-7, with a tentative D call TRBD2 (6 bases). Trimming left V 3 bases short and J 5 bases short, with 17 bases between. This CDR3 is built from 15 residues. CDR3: CASSFLEGVANEQYF. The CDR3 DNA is TGTGCCAGCAGTTTTCTGGAGGGAGTGGCAAACGAGCAGTACTTC.

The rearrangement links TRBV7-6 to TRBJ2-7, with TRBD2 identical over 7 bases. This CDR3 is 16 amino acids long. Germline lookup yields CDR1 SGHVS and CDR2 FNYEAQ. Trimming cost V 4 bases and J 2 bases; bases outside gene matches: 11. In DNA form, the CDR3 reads TGTGCCAGCAGCTCCACCCCGCTAGCGGTACCCTACGAGCAGTACTTC. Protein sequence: CASSSTPLAVPYEQYF.

CDR3: CASSFLPGLAEGSYEQYF. The CDR3 DNA sequence: TGCGCCAGCAGCTTTCTACCCGGACTAGCGGAGGGATCCTACGAGCAGTACTTC. This chain joins TRBV5-1 and TRBJ2-7; 10 nucleotides align to TRBD2. Losses at the gene ends were 2 bases for V and 1 base for J; bases not matched to a gene: 12. CDR3 length: 18 amino acids. CDR1 SGHRS and CDR2 YFSETQ come from the germline V gene.

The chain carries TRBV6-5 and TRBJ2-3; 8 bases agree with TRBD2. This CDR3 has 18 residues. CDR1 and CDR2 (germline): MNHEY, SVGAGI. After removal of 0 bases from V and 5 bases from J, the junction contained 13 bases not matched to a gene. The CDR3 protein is CASSYSEYSAGAVDTQYF. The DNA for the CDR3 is TGTGCCAGCAGTTACTCGGAATATTCAGCGGGAGCCGTAGATACGCAGTATTTT.

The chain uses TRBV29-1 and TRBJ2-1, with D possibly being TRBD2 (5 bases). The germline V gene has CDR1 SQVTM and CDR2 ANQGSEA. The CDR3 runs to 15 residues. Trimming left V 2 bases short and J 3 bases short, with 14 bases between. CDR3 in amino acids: CSVERGLQDYNEQFF. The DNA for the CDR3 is TGCAGCGTTGAACGGGGTTTGCAGGACTACAATGAGCAGTTCTTC.

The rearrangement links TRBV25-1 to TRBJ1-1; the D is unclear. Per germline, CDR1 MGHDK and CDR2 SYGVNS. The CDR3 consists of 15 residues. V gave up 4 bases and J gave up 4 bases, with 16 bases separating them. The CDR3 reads CASSVGRAALTEAFF. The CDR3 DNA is TGTGCCAGCAGTGTGGGGAGGGCTGCTCTCACTGAAGCTTTCTTT.

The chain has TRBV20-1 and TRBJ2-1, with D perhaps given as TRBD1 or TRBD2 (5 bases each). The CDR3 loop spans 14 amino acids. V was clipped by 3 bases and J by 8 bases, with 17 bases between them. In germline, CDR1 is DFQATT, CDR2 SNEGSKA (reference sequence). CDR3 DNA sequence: TGCAGTGCTAGGTGGGACCCACCGTCCGATGAGCAGTTCTTC. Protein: CSARWDPPSDEQFF.

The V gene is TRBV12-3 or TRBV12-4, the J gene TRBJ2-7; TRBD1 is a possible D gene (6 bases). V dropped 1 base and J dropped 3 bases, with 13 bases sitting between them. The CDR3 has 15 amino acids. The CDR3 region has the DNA TGTGCCAGCAGTTTAGGGACAGTAGCCTTCTACGAGCAGTACTTC. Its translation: CASSLGTVAFYEQYF.

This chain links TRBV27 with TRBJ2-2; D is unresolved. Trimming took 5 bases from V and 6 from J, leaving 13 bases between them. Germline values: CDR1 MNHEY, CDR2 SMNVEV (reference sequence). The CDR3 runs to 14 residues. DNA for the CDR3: TGTGCCAGCAGTCCCCCGAAACGGTCCGGGGAGCTGTTTTTT. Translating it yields CASSPPKRSGELFF.

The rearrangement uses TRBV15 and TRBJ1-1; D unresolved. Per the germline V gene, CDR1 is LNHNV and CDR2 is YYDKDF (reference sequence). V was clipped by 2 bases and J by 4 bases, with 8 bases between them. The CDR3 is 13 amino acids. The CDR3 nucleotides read TGTGCCACCAGCAGACTCGTAGGCACTGAAGCTTTCTTT. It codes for CATSRLVGTEAFF.

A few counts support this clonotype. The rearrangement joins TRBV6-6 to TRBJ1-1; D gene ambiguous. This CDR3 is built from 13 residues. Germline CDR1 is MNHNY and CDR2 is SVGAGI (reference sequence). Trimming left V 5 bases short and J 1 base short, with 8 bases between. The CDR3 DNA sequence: TGTGCCAGCAGTCCGGGCCCGAACACTGAAGCTTTCTTT. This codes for CASSPGPNTEAFF.

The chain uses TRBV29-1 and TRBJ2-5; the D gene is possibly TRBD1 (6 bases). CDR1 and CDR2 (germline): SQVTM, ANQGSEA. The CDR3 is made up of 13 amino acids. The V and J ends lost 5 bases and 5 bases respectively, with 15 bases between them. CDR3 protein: CSVSWGPGETQYF. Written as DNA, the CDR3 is TGCAGCGTTAGCTGGGGGCCGGGGGAGACCCAGTACTTC.

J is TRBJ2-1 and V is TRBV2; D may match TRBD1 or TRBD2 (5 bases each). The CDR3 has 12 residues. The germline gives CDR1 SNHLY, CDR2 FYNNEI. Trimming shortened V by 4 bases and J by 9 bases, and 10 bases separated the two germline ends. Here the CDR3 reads CASSAVGAEQFF. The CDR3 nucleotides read TGTGCCAGCAGTGCCGTCGGGGCTGAGCAGTTCTTC.

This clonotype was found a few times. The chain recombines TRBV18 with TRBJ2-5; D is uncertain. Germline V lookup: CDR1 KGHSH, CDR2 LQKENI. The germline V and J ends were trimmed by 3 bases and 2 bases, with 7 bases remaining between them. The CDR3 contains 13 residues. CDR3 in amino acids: CASSPLSQETQYF. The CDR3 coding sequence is TGTGCCAGCTCACCGCTCAGTCAAGAGACCCAGTACTTC.

The CDR3 DNA sequence: TGTGCCAGCAGCCCGCAATACAGGGTGGGGGCCGGAAATCAGCCCCAGCATTTT. Protein sequence: CASSPQYRVGAGNQPQHF. The chain carries TRBV7-2 and TRBJ1-5, with D perhaps matching TRBD1 (6 bases). The germline CDR1 and CDR2 sequences are SGHTA and FQGNSA. V shed 5 bases and J shed 4 bases, with 24 bases lying between them. The CDR3 consists of 18 residues. Full variable domain (rest looked up from reference TRBV7-2 and TRBJ1-5): GAGVSQSPSNKVTEKGKDVELRCDPISGHTALYWYRQSLGQGLEFLIYFQGNSAPDKSGLPSDRFSAERTGGSVSTLTIQRTQQEDSAVYLCASSPQYRVGAGNQPQHFGDGTRLSIL.

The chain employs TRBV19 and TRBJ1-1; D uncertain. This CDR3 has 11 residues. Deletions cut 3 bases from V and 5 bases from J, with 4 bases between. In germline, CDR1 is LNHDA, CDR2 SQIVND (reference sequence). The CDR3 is CASSIGTEAFF. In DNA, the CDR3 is TGTGCCAGTAGTATTGGAACTGAAGCTTTCTTT.

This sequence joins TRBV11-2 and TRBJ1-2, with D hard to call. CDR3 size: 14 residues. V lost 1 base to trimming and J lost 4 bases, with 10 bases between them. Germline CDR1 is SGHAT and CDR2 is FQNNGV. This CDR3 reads CASSLALYSYGYTF. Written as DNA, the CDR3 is TGTGCCAGCAGCTTAGCCCTTTACAGCTATGGCTACACCTTC. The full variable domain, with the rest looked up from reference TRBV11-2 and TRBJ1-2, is EAGVAQSPRYKIIEKRQSVAFWCNPISGHATLYWYQQILGQGPKLLIQFQNNGVVDDSQLPKDRFSAERLKGVDSTLKIQPAKLEDSAVYLCASSLALYSYGYTFGSGTRLTVV.

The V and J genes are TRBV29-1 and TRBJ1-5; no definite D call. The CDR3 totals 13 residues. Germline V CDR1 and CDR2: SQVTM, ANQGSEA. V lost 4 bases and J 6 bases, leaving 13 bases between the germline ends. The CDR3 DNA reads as TGCAGCGTTGGAGCGGAACCATTTCAGCCCCAGCATTTT. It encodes CSVGAEPFQPQHF.

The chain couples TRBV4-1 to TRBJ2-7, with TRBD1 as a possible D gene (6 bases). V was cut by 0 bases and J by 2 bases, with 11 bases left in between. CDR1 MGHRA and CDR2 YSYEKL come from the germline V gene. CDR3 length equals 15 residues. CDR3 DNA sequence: TGCGCCAGCAGCCAAGAGGGGGCAGGGGCCTACGAGCAGTACTTC. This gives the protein CASSQEGAGAYEQYF.